The 28 T cell receptor beta chains in this list originate from one sample, sequenced in a study of beta chain features in type 1 diabetes. Which antigens these TCRs recognize remains unknown. Study-wide points: TCRB CDR3s from Type 1 diabetes patients were moderately but significantly shorter in all four CD4+ subsets.

What was sequenced were expressed TCRB transcripts, since all of the isolated RNA had been reverse transcribed. The repertoire was sequenced with immunoSEQ multiplex PCR; TCRdb's copy has only in-frame clones and lacks some. The sample records around 650,000 clones, around an eighth being singletons. The sequencing input was naive CD4+ T cells from blood. These receptors originate from a young man with type 1 diabetes.

The rearrangement joins TRBV7-2 to TRBJ1-2; D call uncertain. This CDR3 region has 14 residues. Germline assignment: CDR1 SGHTA and CDR2 FQGNSA. V lost 4 bases and J 0 bases, leaving 9 bases between the germline ends. In DNA, the CDR3 is TGTGCCAGCAGCTCCTCCAACTCTAACTATGGCTACACCTTC. It yields the protein CASSSSNSNYGYTF.

This clone was counted only a few times. V is TRBV9 and J is TRBJ1-4; weak D call: TRBD1 (6 bases). Germline V lookup: CDR1 SGDLS, CDR2 YYNGEE. Deletions cut 0 bases from V and 4 bases from J, with 10 bases between. The CDR3 contains 15 residues. DNA for the CDR3: TGTGCCAGCAGCGTAGGGGGACAACTTAATGAAAAACTGTTTTTT. Its translation is CASSVGGQLNEKLFF.

This clone turned up a few times. The genes are TRBV9 and TRBJ1-3, with unresolved D. This CDR3 contains 13 residues. The V end was cut by 3 bases, the J end by 4 bases, with 8 bases between. The germline V gene encodes CDR1 SGDLS and CDR2 YYNGEE. The CDR3 loop is CASSAAWGNTIYF. The CDR3 DNA reads as TGTGCCAGCAGCGCTGCGTGGGGAAACACCATATATTTT.

The J gene is TRBJ1-2, the V gene TRBV9; 7 bases line up with TRBD1. V shed 3 bases, J shed 4 bases, and the junction held 3 bases outside the gene matches. This CDR3 is 13 amino acids long. Germline V gives CDR1 SGDLS, CDR2 YYNGEE. Here the CDR3 DNA reads TGTGCCAGCAGCGGCCGGGACAGCTATGGCTACACCTTC. Its protein is CASSGRDSYGYTF.

This clone was picked up a small number of times. CDR3 region: CAIGLGTEGQPQHF. In nucleotides, the CDR3 is TGTGCCATCGGCTTAGGGACAGAGGGTCAGCCCCAGCATTTT. The V gene is TRBV15, the J gene TRBJ1-5; TRBD1 matches at 7 bases. V was pared by 10 bases and J by 6 bases, with 12 bases of the junction left unmatched. The CDR3 runs 14 residues. Germline V gene data show CDR1 as LNHNV and CDR2 as YYDKDF (reference sequence).

This clone has more than one count but fewer than ten. J is TRBJ2-3 and V is TRBV2, with D uncertain. Trimming shortened V by 4 bases and J by 0 bases, and 11 bases separated the two germline ends. Germline loops: CDR1 SNHLY, CDR2 FYNNEI. The CDR3 is 15 residues long. This CDR3 is CASSALAPSTDTQYF. The CDR3 region has the DNA TGTGCCAGCAGTGCGTTAGCCCCTAGCACAGATACGCAGTATTTT.

The chain combines TRBV13 with TRBJ2-7; D is uncertain. CDR3 length equals 11 residues. V gave up 5 bases and J gave up 1 base, with 3 bases separating them. The germline V gene encodes CDR1 PRHDT and CDR2 FYEKMQ (reference sequence). The CDR3 nucleotides are TGTGCCAGCAGCCCTTCCTACGAGCAGTACTTC. Amino acid sequence: CASSPSYEQYF. Together with reference TRBV13 and TRBJ2-7, the CDR3 gives the full variable domain: AAGVIQSPRHLIKEKRETATLKCYPIPRHDTVYWYQQGPGQDPQFLISFYEKMQSDKGSIPDRFSAQQFSDYHSELNMSSLELGDSALYFCASSPSYEQYFGPGTRLTVT.

This clone was detected only a few times. This sequence joins TRBV7-2 and TRBJ1-6; 7 bases align to TRBD1. Per germline, CDR1 SGHTA and CDR2 FQGNSA. The CDR3 has 14 amino acids. J was trimmed by 8 bases and V by 4 bases; bases with no gene match: 5. CDR3 nucleotide sequence: TGTGCCAGCAGCTCGGACAGGTCCTATTCACCCCTCCACTTT. It yields the protein CASSSDRSYSPLHF.

This clone turned up a few times. This chain joins TRBV7-3 and TRBJ2-2; D remains ambiguous. The germline V gene has CDR1 SGHTA and CDR2 FQGTGA. Trimming took off 3 bases at V and 6 bases at J, with 8 bases between the two ends. The CDR3 extends over 13 amino acids. The CDR3 bases are TGTGCCAGCAGCTTGATGGTTCCCGGGGAGCTGTTTTTT. This encodes CASSLMVPGELFF. Variable domain in full (rest from reference TRBV7-3 and TRBJ2-2): GAGVSQTPSNKVTEKGKYVELRCDPISGHTALYWYRQSLGQGPEFLIYFQGTGAADDSGLPNDRFFAVRPEGSVSTLKIQRTERGDSAVYLCASSLMVPGELFFGEGSRLTVL.

This clone showed up just a few times. The chain recombines TRBV29-1 with TRBJ1-2; TRBD1 matches 7 bases. V lost 0 bases and J lost 7; bases outside the gene matches: 14. CDR1 is SQVTM, CDR2 ANQGSEA, per germline. The CDR3 totals 16 residues. CDR3 nucleotides: TGCAGCGTTGAAGAAGACGCGACAGGGACGGCACTTGGCTACACCTTC. Translation gives CSVEEDATGTALGYTF.

V gene TRBV7-9 combines with J gene TRBJ2-5, with D tentatively TRBD1 (6 bases). The germline V gene encodes CDR1 SEHNR and CDR2 FQNEAQ (reference sequence). CDR3 size: 14 residues. With 5 bases removed from V and 0 bases from J, the gap between germline ends came to 10 bases. CDR3 sequence (DNA): TGTGCCAGCAGCCACGACAGGAACCAAGAGACCCAGTACTTC. As protein: CASSHDRNQETQYF.

The J gene is TRBJ1-2, the V gene TRBV27; D not certain. From germline, CDR1 is MNHEY and CDR2 SMNVEV (reference sequence). The CDR3 totals 13 residues. The germline V and J ends were trimmed by 6 bases and 1 base, with 9 bases remaining between them. The CDR3 DNA reads as TGTGCCAGCAGGCTGGACGGTAACTATGGCTACACCTTC. It codes for CASRLDGNYGYTF.

The J gene is TRBJ2-7, the V gene TRBV23-1; TRBD1 matches 7 bases. TRBV23-1 carries the ORF label, with uncertain function. This CDR3 region has 15 residues. The J segment lost 4 bases and the V segment lost 8 bases, leaving 14 bases of the junction unmatched. The CDR3: CASLTPGQPRYEQYF. In DNA form, the CDR3 reads TGCGCCAGCCTTACACCGGGACAGCCCCGTTACGAGCAGTACTTC.

A word on this clone: The junction shows a germline mismatch at one end, possibly a read error. The rearrangement links TRBV9 to TRBJ2-6; TRBD1 is a possible D gene (5 bases). The CDR3 is 14 residues long. CDR1 is SGDLS, CDR2 YYNGEE, per germline. The CDR3: CASSDPSGANILTF. CDR3 coding DNA: TGTGCCAGCAGCGACCCATCTGGGGCCAACATCCTGACTTTC.

This clone was found a few times. Other DNA sequences in this sample translate to the same CDR3. The CDR3 DNA follows: TGTGCCAGCAGCCTGGGACAGGGGTCGTACAATGAGCAGTTCTTC. It yields the protein CASSLGQGSYNEQFF. The chain is built from TRBV7-9 and TRBJ2-1, with TRBD1 matching over 10 bases. Germline V gene sequence: CDR1 SEHNR, CDR2 FQNEAQ (reference sequence). This CDR3 is built from 15 residues. V lost 5 bases and J lost 4; bases outside the gene matches: 5. Supplemented by reference TRBV7-9 and TRBJ2-1, the full variable domain reads DTGVSQNPRHKITKRGQNVTFRCDPISEHNRLYWYRQTLGQGPEFLTYFQNEAQLEKSRLLSDRFSAERPKGSFSTLEIQRTEQGDSAMYLCASSLGQGSYNEQFFGPGTRLTVL.

The chain employs TRBV2 and TRBJ2-1, with a weak D call TRBD2 (6 bases). Germline CDR1 and CDR2: SNHLY and FYNNEI. V was trimmed by 5 bases and J by 6 bases, leaving 8 bases between them. This CDR3 comprises 12 residues. The CDR3 loop reads CASSSGGNEQFF. CDR3 DNA: TGTGCCAGCAGTTCCGGGGGCAATGAGCAGTTCTTC. Full variable domain (remainder filled in from reference TRBV2 and TRBJ2-1): EPEVTQTPSHQVTQMGQEVILRCVPISNHLYFYWYRQILGQKVEFLVSFYNNEISEKSEIFDDQFSVERPDGSNFTLKIRSTKLEDSAMYFCASSSGGNEQFFGPGTRLTVL.

CDR3 nucleotide sequence: TGTGCCAGCAGCTTCTATCTGGGCACAGATACGCAGTATTTT. This codes for CASSFYLGTDTQYF. The chain links TRBV7-2 to TRBJ2-3; unclear D gene. The V end lost 3 bases, the J end lost 1 base, and 8 bases lay between the germline ends. Germline CDR1 reads SGHTA; CDR2 reads FQGNSA. There are 14 residues in the CDR3. Based on the CDR3 plus reference TRBV7-2 and TRBJ2-3, the full variable domain is GAGVSQSPSNKVTEKGKDVELRCDPISGHTALYWYRQSLGQGLEFLIYFQGNSAPDKSGLPSDRFSAERTGGSVSTLTIQRTQQEDSAVYLCASSFYLGTDTQYFGPGTRLTVL.

This clone has just a few counts. The chain combines TRBV7-6 with TRBJ2-2; TRBD1 might be the D (6 bases). Trimming stripped 1 base from V and 0 bases from J, with 9 bases between. Looked up from germline, CDR1 is SGHVS and CDR2 is FNYEAQ. This CDR3 region has 16 residues. In DNA, the CDR3 is TGTGCCAGCAGCTTAGGGACAGCGACGAACACCGGGGAGCTGTTTTTT. This sequence encodes CASSLGTATNTGELFF.

This clone was counted a few times. The chain links TRBV18 to TRBJ2-1; 8 bases fit TRBD2. Trimming cost V 4 bases and J 0 bases; bases outside gene matches: 5. The CDR3 loop spans 16 amino acids. Per germline, CDR1 KGHSH and CDR2 LQKENI. CDR3 nucleotides: TGTGCCAGCTCACTACTAGCGGTGAGCTCCTACAATGAGCAGTTCTTC. It translates to CASSLLAVSSYNEQFF.

The sample holds a few counts of this clone. V gene TRBV11-2 combines with J gene TRBJ2-3; the D is unclear. Per germline, CDR1 SGHAT and CDR2 FQNNGV. The CDR3 is 12 residues long. V lost 1 base, J lost 8 bases, and 7 bases lay in between. Here the CDR3 DNA reads TGTGCCAGCAGCTTAGTCGTCGTTACGCAGTATTTT. It yields the protein CASSLVVVTQYF.

The chain uses TRBV6-6 and TRBJ1-1; tentatively, D is TRBD1 (6 bases). The CDR3 has 16 residues. Germline assignment: CDR1 MNHNY and CDR2 SVGAGI (reference sequence). V shed 4 bases and J shed 0 bases, with 15 bases lying between them. The CDR3 loop is CASSLRRQAVNTEAFF. DNA of the CDR3: TGTGCCAGCAGTTTGCGGAGACAGGCCGTGAACACTGAAGCTTTCTTT.

This clone occurred a few times. This chain joins TRBV19 and TRBJ2-5, with 9 bases fitting TRBD1. The CDR3 runs to 13 residues. Germline CDR1 is LNHDA and CDR2 is SQIVND (reference sequence). Trimming took 6 bases from V and 6 from J; bases not matched to a gene: 5. CDR3 residues: CASRGQGIKTQYF. The CDR3, as DNA: TGTGCCAGTAGGGGACAGGGTATCAAGACCCAGTACTTC.

This clone was picked up a small number of times. V is TRBV28 and J is TRBJ1-2; no firm D call. Germline lookup yields CDR1 MDHEN and CDR2 SYDVKM. The CDR3 runs to 12 residues. The ends were cut back, 2 bases at V and 4 bases at J, with 5 bases in the middle. The CDR3 DNA follows: TGTGCCAGCAGTTTAGGGGTCTATGGCTACACCTTC. As protein: CASSLGVYGYTF.

This clone was counted only a few times. The rearrangement uses TRBV7-9 and TRBJ1-5; D is perhaps TRBD1 (5 bases). This CDR3 is 14 amino acids long. Germline CDR1 and CDR2: SEHNR and FQNEAQ (reference sequence). V was shortened by 6 bases and J by 2 bases, with 11 bases between the two germline ends. The CDR3 DNA is TGTGCCAGCAGTAATTTGACAGGCAATCAGCCCCAGCATTTT. Protein: CASSNLTGNQPQHF.

The V gene is TRBV9, the J gene TRBJ1-2; TRBD1 might be the D (6 bases). CDR1 SGDLS and CDR2 YYNGEE come from the germline V gene. V gave up 5 bases and J gave up 2 bases, with 16 bases separating them. The CDR3 totals 15 residues. CDR3 DNA sequence: TGTGCCAGCAGTGAGGGCGGGCAGGGGAACTATGGCTACACCTTC. As protein: CASSEGGQGNYGYTF.

The chain combines TRBV10-3 with TRBJ2-1; 14 bases agree with TRBD2. Germline V gene data show CDR1 as ENHRY and CDR2 as SYGVKD. CDR3 length: 17 amino acids. V gave up 11 bases and J gave up 0 bases; unmatched junction bases: 9. The CDR3 loop reads CAARETSGGASYNEQFF. The CDR3 DNA reads TGTGCCGCCAGGGAGACTAGCGGGGGGGCCTCCTACAATGAGCAGTTCTTC.

This clone was detected only a few times. The genes are TRBV27 and TRBJ1-5; D is uncertain. Trimming stripped 3 bases from V and 5 bases from J, with 5 bases between. The CDR3 runs 12 residues. CDR1 MNHEY and CDR2 SMNVEV come from the germline V gene (reference sequence). The CDR3 reads CASSFIDQPQHF. In nucleotides, the CDR3 is TGTGCCAGCAGTTTTATCGATCAGCCCCAGCATTTT.

This clone appeared a few times. The CDR3: CSVEVREQYGYTF. The DNA of the CDR3 is TGCAGCGTGGAGGTTAGGGAGCAATATGGCTACACCTTC. The V and J genes are TRBV29-1 and TRBJ1-2; D is ambiguous. V was trimmed by 6 bases and J by 5 bases, leaving 16 bases between them. Germline V CDR1 and CDR2: SQVTM, ANQGSEA. The CDR3 spans 13 residues.